The T cell receptor (beta chain) under discussion was sequenced for a study of blood T cell repertoires in COVID-19. On the study more broadly: Acute and convalescent COVID-19 samples came from the United States, Italy and Spain.

Authors' methods: Using reference gene primer amplification, nucleated cell counts were estimated. Produced via immunoSEQ multiplex PCR; TCRdb's table is partial and in-frame only. That table is the source of V, J and clone size, and D and trimming were worked out from the DNA. The data show roughly 110,000 clones, around 82% seen once. V lost 9 bases and J lost 1, with 9 bases in between. This CDR3 has 13 residues. Germline assignment: CDR1 MRHNA and CDR2 SNTAGT. The chain couples TRBV6-4 to TRBJ2-2; a weak D match, TRBD1 (6 bases). The sequenced sample was peripheral blood. The clonotype originates from a human donor in a cohort sampled during active COVID-19. The CDR3 sequence: CASKGQNTGELFF. In DNA, the CDR3 is TGTGCCAGTAAGGGACAGAACACCGGGGAGCTGTTTTTT.